The rows below give T cell receptor beta chains drawn from one sample of a study of T cell responses to AZD1222 COVID-19 vaccine. Repertoires were generated with immunoSEQ multiplex PCR, while TCRdb's copy carries only in-frame clones and drops some. The table shows under 70,000 clones, with more than 75% occurring only once. The sample was peripheral blood, taken 28 days after the second AZD1222 dose. The receptors derive from an adult who received the AZD1222 COVID-19 vaccine. The CDR3 runs from the conserved cysteine through the conserved F or W. Fields, in order: V gene, CDR3 protein.

TRBV19	CASSIDGAGVTSTDTQYF
TRBV7-2	CASSLRLEGPQHF
TRBV5-6	CASSLDRGGYTF
TRBV11-2	CASSLQGNRAIEQFF
TRBV7-9	CASSSGTSGVRTDTQYF
TRBV5-6	CASSLGVSYNSPLHF
TRBV11-2	CASSTNGGPPNSPLHF
TRBV28	CAATSGGSYNEQFF
TRBV6-2/TRBV6-3	CASSRLSGGAETQYF
TRBV28	CASSPGPLRTQYF
TRBV6-5	CASRRDTGGNTEAFF
TRBV30	CAWRDREDSPLHF
TRBV10-3	CAISEGGQGNSPLHF
TRBV19	CASSPPNWSQHF
TRBV5-1	CASSLASVSGGASYNEQFF
TRBV6-5	CASRTSGMDNEQFF
TRBV19	CASISPGRYQPQHF
TRBV3-1/TRBV3-2	CASSSGFMTGAQPQHF
TRBV28	CASSTRTGGDTGELFF
TRBV3-1/TRBV3-2	CASSPLPEEKLFF
TRBV5-1	CASSSGQGAGEAFF
TRBV10-3	CAIRSSGTGDYNEQFF
TRBV5-1	CASSLRTSGYQETQYF
TRBV5-4	CASSWLTGTGGDGYTF
TRBV28	CASSSSGAAQPQHF
TRBV28	CASSPHTTIYEQYF
TRBV28	CASRRTGIYEQYF
TRBV5-6	CASSGGLAGDREQYF
TRBV5-1	CASSLDSPNQPQHF
TRBV16	CASSQLRDSGNTIYF
TRBV7-2	CASSLVPPSLSSTGELFF
TRBV28	CASSWVGLAGGPEEQYF
TRBV28	CASSYATGGNQPQHF
TRBV9	CASSVTDRALGANVLTF
TRBV14	CASSRSLGDTEAFF
TRBV10-3	CAISGQGSPGNTIYF
TRBV7-8	CASSLGRTSYSGNTIYF
TRBV28	CASSFGQRDGTTPLHF
TRBV29-1	CSVARQGNTEAFF
TRBV15	CATSRAGTGELFF
TRBV5-1	CASSSAGGNTEAFF
TRBV3-1/TRBV3-2	CASSPSGSYEQYF
TRBV2	CASSDRGKGTGELFF
TRBV27	CASSLAMGAEQYF
TRBV6-5	CASIPPGRLYGYTF
TRBV7-9	CASSVGDRGREKLFF
TRBV6-5	CASRRDRDTEAFF